The sequence of this T cell receptor (beta chain) was determined in a study of CD8 T cells in ankylosing spondylitis. This CDR3 is 18 amino acids long. Unmatched junction bases numbered 13, after V lost 0 bases and J lost 5 bases. Germline V gene data show CDR1 as LNHNV and CDR2 as YYDKDF (reference sequence). TCRdb re-derived calls from the 5' RACE reads in MiXCR, one entry per CDR3 protein. The sample yields some 350,000 distinct CDR3 sequences, roughly 14% seen once. There are a few counts of this clonotype. This chain joins TRBV15 and TRBJ2-1, with TRBD2 identical over 7 bases. The clonotype comes from a male donor with ankylosing spondylitis or in good health (not recorded which). The sequencing sample was made of blood, either unsorted or a sorted T cell fraction (not recorded which). This CDR3 is CATSRDLRGGVKDNEQFF. The CDR3 nucleotides read TGTGCCACCAGCAGAGATCTACGTGGGGGGGTGAAGGACAATGAGCAGTTCTTC.